This passage covers 24 T cell receptor beta chains from one sample sequenced in a study of control samples from healthy donors and cancer patients (dated by TCRdb to about 2020). Library preparation used the immunoSEQ multiplex PCR assay. What TCRdb holds here is the immuneACCESS table cut down to in-frame rearrangements. Part of the clones is not present; checked against another copy, under half of the missing clones reflect an unresolved V gene, and the others are unexplained. The sample records roughly 130,000 clones, more than 85% of which are singletons. Around 8.1% of the sample rests with the top ten. The specimen sequenced was blood. The receptors originated from a young man in good health.

The chain uses TRBV12-5 and TRBJ1-1; tentative D call: TRBD1 (6 bases). The CDR3 runs to 15 residues. Trimming took 0 bases from V and 5 from J, leaving 13 bases between them. Germline-derived CDR1 and CDR2 are LGHNT and FRNRAP. DNA of the CDR3: TGTGCTAGTGGTTTGGTACAGTGGGGGCTAACTGAAGCTTTCTTT. It yields the protein CASGLVQWGLTEAFF. Full variable domain (missing parts from reference TRBV12-5 and TRBJ1-1): DARVTQTPRHKVTEMGQEVTMRCQPILGHNTVFWYRQTMMQGLELLAYFRNRAPLDDSGMPKDRFSAEMPDATLATLKIQPSEPRDSAVYFCASGLVQWGLTEAFFGQGTRLTVV.

The chain couples TRBV5-6 to TRBJ1-5; D remains ambiguous. CDR3 length equals 14 residues. Trimming removed 1 base from V and 1 base from J, with 6 bases in between. Germline V gives CDR1 SGHDT, CDR2 YYEEEE. The CDR3 coding sequence is TGTGCCAGCAGCTTGTATGTGAGCAATCAGCCCCAGCATTTT. Translated: CASSLYVSNQPQHF. Combining the CDR3 with reference TRBV5-6 and TRBJ1-5 gives the whole variable domain DAGVTQSPTHLIKTRGQQVTLRCSPKSGHDTVSWYQQALGQGPQFIFQYYEEEERQRGNFPDRFSGHQFPNYSSELNVNALLLGDSALYLCASSLYVSNQPQHFGDGTRLSIL.

The J gene is TRBJ1-1, the V gene TRBV9, with D unresolved. The ends were cut back, 0 bases at V and 1 base at J, with 4 bases in the middle. Germline CDR1 reads SGDLS; CDR2 reads YYNGEE. The length of the CDR3 is 13 residues. CDR3 coding DNA: TGTGCCAGCAGCGTAGACCAGAACACTGAAGCTTTCTTT. It yields the protein CASSVDQNTEAFF.

The rearrangement links TRBV6-1 to TRBJ2-5; 9 positions match TRBD2. V lost 1 base, J lost 4 bases, and 1 base stayed unmatched. Germline lookup yields CDR1 MNHNS and CDR2 SASEGT. The CDR3 contains 14 residues. The CDR3 DNA reads as TGTGCCAGCAGTGAAGGCGGGGGGGCAGAGACCCAGTACTTC. Its translation: CASSEGGGAETQYF.

The genes are TRBV21-1 and TRBJ1-6. TRBV21-1 is shown as a pseudogene. This CDR3 contains 19 residues. The CDR3 loop reads CASSKASRRSSSYNSPLHF. CDR3 coding DNA: TGTGCCAGCAGCAAAGCCAGTCGGCGGTCGAGCTCCTATAATTCACCCCTCCACTTT.

The rearrangement uses TRBV5-1 and TRBJ1-2, with 9 nucleotides matching TRBD1. V shed 4 bases, J shed 6 bases, and the junction held 10 bases outside the gene matches. Germline assignment: CDR1 SGHRS and CDR2 YFSETQ. This CDR3 region has 15 residues. The CDR3 reads CASSVRQGEVNGYTF. CDR3 sequence (DNA): TGCGCCAGCAGCGTAAGACAGGGGGAAGTCAATGGCTACACCTTC.

The chain employs TRBV5-4 and TRBJ1-2; possible D gene TRBD1, 5 bases. Trimming pared 4 bases from V and 3 bases from J, leaving 16 bases between. The CDR3 runs 15 residues. CDR1 and CDR2 (germline): SGHNT, YYREEE (reference sequence). The CDR3 nucleotides are TGTGCCAGCAGCCCTGGGGGGGGACGTGACTATGGCTACACCTTC. As protein: CASSPGGGRDYGYTF.

The chain carries TRBV19 and TRBJ2-5; 7 nucleotides match TRBD2. The CDR3 contains 16 residues. CDR1 is LNHDA and CDR2 is SQIVND in the germline V gene (reference sequence). Unmatched junction bases numbered 14, after V lost 5 bases and J lost 5 bases. The CDR3 region is CASSPRTRSEGETQYF. The DNA for the CDR3 is TGTGCCAGTAGTCCCCGGACTAGGAGTGAGGGTGAGACCCAGTACTTC.

This clone was counted a single time. The V and J genes are TRBV5-1 and TRBJ2-5; 7 bases fit TRBD2. The CDR3 is made up of 16 amino acids. Germline CDR1 reads SGHRS; CDR2 reads YFSETQ. V lost 2 bases to trimming and J lost 5 bases; unmatched junction nucleotides: 12. The CDR3 region has the DNA TGCGCCAGCAGCTTAACTCCGACGGGAGGTGGGGAGACCCAGTACTTC. Amino acids: CASSLTPTGGGETQYF.

This clone was seen once. One end of the junction fails to match germline, which may point to a read error. J is TRBJ2-2 and V is TRBV6-6, with TRBD1 as a possible D gene (5 bases). Germline CDR1 is MNHNY and CDR2 is SVGAGI (reference sequence). CDR3 length: 13 residues. DNA for the CDR3: TGTGCCGGCAGGGCTTCGAACACCGGGGAGCTGTTTTTT. Residues: CAGRASNTGELFF.

The chain joins TRBV6-5 to TRBJ1-1; tentatively, D is TRBD1 (5 bases). The V gene lost 7 bases and the J gene lost 7 bases, with 13 bases spanning the gap. The CDR3 totals 12 residues. Germline lookup yields CDR1 MNHEY and CDR2 SVGAGI. The CDR3 protein is CASTDVRGEAFF. CDR3 sequence (DNA): TGTGCCAGCACCGATGTGAGGGGTGAAGCTTTCTTT.

The rearrangement joins TRBV19 to TRBJ1-4; maybe TRBD1 (5 bases). The CDR3 runs to 13 residues. Germline lookup yields CDR1 LNHDA and CDR2 SQIVND (reference sequence). Trimming removed 4 bases at V and 8 bases at J, with 11 bases between. CDR3 bases: TGTGCCAGTAGTACAGGGCAGCGGGAAAAACTGTTTTTT. Translated, it gives CASSTGQREKLFF.

V usage is TRBV19 and J usage is TRBJ2-5; a weak D match, TRBD2 (6 bases). Germline V gene data show CDR1 as LNHDA and CDR2 as SQIVND (reference sequence). Trimming took off 3 bases at V and 2 bases at J, with 13 bases between the two ends. CDR3 length: 15 residues. CDR3 amino acids: CASSIKRGGQETQYF. CDR3 sequence (DNA): TGTGCCAGTAGTATTAAAAGGGGAGGACAAGAGACCCAGTACTTC.

This clone was seen only a few times. V and J are TRBV3-1 (or the pseudogene TRBV3-2) and TRBJ2-6, with unresolved D. V lost 0 bases and J 4 bases, leaving 10 bases between the germline ends. The CDR3 has 16 amino acids. Germline CDR1 is LGHDT and CDR2 is YNNKEL (reference sequence). The CDR3 spells CASSQDVGSGANVLTF. The CDR3 DNA reads TGTGCCAGCAGCCAAGATGTGGGTTCAGGGGCCAACGTCCTGACTTTC.

The rearrangement links TRBV5-8 to TRBJ2-7; D uncertain. Germline assignment: CDR1 SGHTS and CDR2 YDEGEE. The CDR3 totals 12 residues. Trimming removed 1 base at V and 4 bases at J, with 6 bases between. The CDR3 nucleotides read TGTGCCAGCAGCTTGAAGCGTTACGAGCAGTACTTC. It is translated as CASSLKRYEQYF. Looking up the rest from reference TRBV5-8 and TRBJ2-7 gives the full variable domain: EAGVTQSPTHLIKTRGQQATLRCSPISGHTSVYWYQQALGLGLQFLLWYDEGEERNRGNFPPRFSGRQFPNYSSELNVNALELEDSALYLCASSLKRYEQYFGPGTRLTVT.

The V call is TRBV5-4, the J call TRBJ2-7; 7 bases match TRBD1. The CDR3 sequence is 13 residues long. V lost 4 bases to trimming and J lost 6 bases; unmatched junction nucleotides: 7. Germline V lookup: CDR1 SGHNT, CDR2 YYREEE (reference sequence). CDR3 nucleotides: TGTGCCAGCAGCCAGCCACAGGGGAGCGAGCAGTACTTC. Its translation is CASSQPQGSEQYF.

This rearrangement joins TRBV2 to TRBJ1-4; tentatively, D is TRBD1 (6 bases). Germline V gene sequence: CDR1 SNHLY, CDR2 FYNNEI. Deletions cut 2 bases from V and 10 bases from J, with 17 bases between. The CDR3 runs 15 residues. CDR3 protein: CASSENGQGLGKLFF. In nucleotides, the CDR3 is TGTGCCAGCAGTGAAAACGGGCAGGGGCTCGGAAAACTGTTTTTT.

The chain joins TRBV4-1 to TRBJ2-5; D is ambiguous. V gave up 0 bases and J gave up 4 bases, with 6 bases separating them. The CDR3 is made up of 13 amino acids. Germline V gives CDR1 MGHRA, CDR2 YSYEKL. The CDR3 reads CASSQERAETQYF. The CDR3 DNA reads as TGCGCCAGCAGCCAAGAAAGGGCAGAGACCCAGTACTTC.

Only one count was recorded for this clone. This chain joins TRBV27 and TRBJ1-2; tentatively, D is TRBD1 (5 bases). Germline-derived CDR1 and CDR2 are MNHEY and SMNVEV (reference sequence). The germline V and J ends were trimmed by 4 bases and 3 bases, with 12 bases remaining between them. The CDR3 loop spans 14 amino acids. CDR3 nucleotide sequence: TGTGCCAGCAGTTCCTCCCCGGGACACTATGGCTACACCTTC. It encodes CASSSSPGHYGYTF.

This rearrangement joins TRBV12-3 or TRBV12-4 to TRBJ1-6; D is ambiguous. This CDR3 has 12 amino acids. V gave up 3 bases and J gave up 8 bases, with 5 bases separating them. CDR3 coding DNA: TGTGCCAGCAGTTTGAGATATTCACCCCTCCACTTT. This codes for CASSLRYSPLHF.

The chain employs TRBV5-1 and TRBJ2-3; TRBD2 aligns across 13 bases. The CDR3 totals 16 residues. J gave up 4 bases and V 4 bases, and 6 bases lay outside the gene matches. CDR1 is SGHRS, CDR2 YFSETQ, per germline. CDR3 amino acids: CASSPGLAGPSDTQYF. The CDR3 bases are TGCGCCAGCAGCCCGGGACTAGCGGGGCCCTCAGATACGCAGTATTTT.

The genes are TRBV6-6 and TRBJ1-5, with D perhaps matching TRBD1 (5 bases). The CDR3 extends over 14 amino acids. CDR1 and CDR2 (germline): MNHNY, SVGAGI (reference sequence). Between the trimmed V and J ends, which lost 6 bases and 1 base, there was a span of 10 bases. CDR3 sequence (DNA): TGTGCCAGCAGGTATCGACAGAGCAATCAGCCCCAGCATTTT. It codes for CASRYRQSNQPQHF.

The V and J genes are TRBV3-1 (or the pseudogene TRBV3-2) and TRBJ1-6, with D unresolved. Looked up from germline, CDR1 is LGHDT and CDR2 is YNNKEL (reference sequence). Trimming shortened V by 6 bases and J by 6 bases, and 9 bases separated the two germline ends. The CDR3 runs to 13 residues. CDR3 DNA: TGTGCCAGCAGTACCGGACCTAATTCACCCCTCCACTTT. As protein: CASSTGPNSPLHF.

The chain combines TRBV19 with TRBJ2-6, with D maybe TRBD1 (6 bases). Germline CDR1 and CDR2: LNHDA and SQIVND (reference sequence). This CDR3 is 18 amino acids long. Trimming took 1 base from V and 0 from J, leaving 13 bases between them. The CDR3 is CASSIVDSTFSGANVLTF. DNA of the CDR3: TGTGCCAGTAGTATAGTGGACAGCACCTTCTCTGGGGCCAACGTCCTGACTTTC.